The sequence of this T cell receptor beta chain was determined in a study of T cells in Graves' hyperthyroidism and ophthalmopathy. Regarding the study as a whole: A model built on 13 V-J features separated ophthalmopathy from stable hyperthyroidism.

The patients, who ranged from 18 to 65 in age, presented with newly diagnosed hyperthyroidism lasting under 2 months. It was at first hyperthyroidism diagnosis, before any ophthalmopathy symptoms, that the blood sample was taken. The CDR3 spans 14 residues. V lost 3 bases to trimming and J lost 2 bases, with 14 bases between them. Germline V gene lookup returns CDR1 DFQATT and CDR2 SNEGSKA (reference sequence). This clonotype has a count of ten or more. Its antigen is unknown. There were TCR beta CDR3 regions amplified from RNA transcripts. The HTBI primer set drove a first-round RT-PCR of the TCR CDR3. MiXCR, applied by TCRdb to the multiplex PCR reads, yields one record per CDR3 protein. The sample includes more than 350,000 distinct CDR3 sequences, approximately 18% seen only once; the top ten take 34%.

This sequence joins TRBV20-1 and TRBJ2-7; D gene uncertain. This sequence originates from a woman in her twenties or thirties with Graves' hyperthyroidism that later progressed to Graves' ophthalmopathy. The sequenced material came from blood. CDR3 region: CSASVGLPTYEQYF. For the CDR3, the DNA is TGCAGTGCTAGTGTTGGATTACCGACCTACGAGCAGTACTTC.